This is a list of T cell receptor beta chains from one sample in a study of OX40 agonist ivuxolimab in advanced cancers. Produced via immunoSEQ multiplex PCR; TCRdb's table is partial and in-frame only. Of about 17,000 clones detected, 70% to 90% appear once; the ten largest clones hold 15% to 20%. This material consisted of CD4+ or CD8+ T cells sorted from blood, taken in a trial of the OX40 agonist ivuxolimab. The receptors come from an adult with an advanced solid tumor such as melanoma, head and neck, liver or kidney cancer. Each CDR3 is given with its conserved first and last residue. D genes are given only for firm matches. Some rows mark clone size as missing; the rest say once, few, many or name a class of expanded clone.

-,-,TRBJ2-3,TRBV4-1,CASSQHQEIGTDTQYF,TGCGCCAGCAGCCAACACCAGGAGATCGGCACAGATACGCAGTATTTT
-,-,TRBJ2-7,TRBV5-4,CASTRDSYEQYF,TGTGCCAGCACCCGGGACTCCTACGAGCAGTACTTC
-,-,TRBJ1-1,TRBV5-1,CASSLLGASEAFF,TGCGCCAGCAGCTTACTGGGGGCCTCTGAAGCTTTCTTT
TRBD1,-,TRBJ2-5,TRBV19,CASSMGTGQGMKTQYF,TGTGCCAGTAGTATGGGGACGGGACAGGGTATGAAGACCCAGTACTTC
-,-,TRBJ1-6,TRBV5-1,CASSPGDDSPLHF,TGCGCCAGCAGCCCGGGAGATGATTCACCCCTCCACTTT
-,-,TRBJ2-7,TRBV7-9,CASSSGAYEQYF,TGTGCCAGCAGCTCCGGGGCGTACGAGCAGTACTTC
-,few,TRBJ1-6,TRBV11-2,CASSLALESPLHF,TGTGCCAGCAGCTTAGCCTTAGAGTCACCCCTCCACTTT
-,-,TRBJ2-3,TRBV20-1,CSAPDWGTQYF,TGCAGTGCGCCGGACTGGGGTACGCAGTATTTT
TRBD1,few,TRBJ1-1,TRBV7-9,CASSWTGGTEAFF,TGTGCCAGCAGCTGGACAGGGGGTACTGAAGCTTTCTTT
TRBD2,once,TRBJ2-1,TRBV18,CASSPSLAGGRDEQFF,TGTGCCAGCTCACCCTCACTAGCGGGAGGCAGGGATGAGCAGTTCTTC
-,-,TRBJ2-3,TRBV29-1,CSVRGLGDTQYF,TGCAGCGTTCGAGGTCTCGGGGATACGCAGTATTTT
-,-,TRBJ2-3,TRBV6-1,CASSEEGRLSTDTQYF,TGTGCCAGCAGTGAGGAGGGACGATTAAGCACAGATACGCAGTATTTT
TRBD1,-,TRBJ1-2,TRBV7-3,CASSGYLRQGRIGYTF,TGTGCCAGCAGCGGATACCTCCGACAGGGGCGCATAGGCTACACCTTC
-,-,TRBJ1-2,TRBV11-2,CASSLDRGQTF,TGTGCCAGCAGCTTAGACAGGGGCCAGACCTTC
-,-,TRBJ2-1,TRBV4-1,CASSQFDEQFF,TGCGCCAGCAGCCAATTCGATGAGCAGTTCTTC
-,-,TRBJ2-2,TRBV27,CASSLMGPTGELFF,TGTGCCAGCAGTTTAATGGGTCCCACCGGGGAGCTGTTTTTT
-,-,TRBJ1-1,TRBV2,CASSEEKNTEAFF,TGTGCCAGCAGTGAAGAGAAGAACACTGAAGCTTTCTTT
-,-,TRBJ1-2,TRBV28,CASSNNYGYTF,TGTGCCAGCAGCAATAACTATGGCTACACCTTC
-,once,TRBJ2-2,TRBV6-4,CASSPKAAGGELFF,TGTGCCAGCAGTCCGAAAGCTGCGGGGGGGGAGCTGTTTTTT
TRBD1,few,TRBJ1-5,TRBV28,CASRGTVSNQPQHF,TGTGCCAGCAGGGGGACAGTTAGCAATCAGCCCCAGCATTTT
-,-,TRBJ1-1,TRBV18,CASSPLSAGGRNTEAFF,TGTGCCAGCTCACCACTCTCAGCCGGGGGACGGAACACTGAAGCTTTCTTT
TRBD1,-,TRBJ2-7,TRBV6-6,CASSPQQGGIAEQYF,TGTGCCAGCAGTCCCCAACAGGGGGGTATCGCCGAGCAGTACTTC
TRBD2,-,TRBJ2-2,TRBV10-2,CASWTSGNTGELFF,TGCGCCAGCTGGACTAGCGGGAACACCGGGGAGCTGTTTTTT
-,-,TRBJ2-7,TRBV29-1,CSVEVGSSYEQYF,TGCAGCGTTGAGGTGGGCAGCTCCTACGAGCAGTACTTC
TRBD1,-,TRBJ2-2,TRBV7-9,CASSTLDRGNGGELFF,TGTGCCAGCAGCACACTGGACAGGGGAAATGGCGGGGAGCTGTTTTTT
TRBD2,-,TRBJ2-7,TRBV5-4,CASSSGLAGISYEQYF,TGTGCCAGCAGCTCGGGACTAGCGGGGATCTCCTACGAGCAGTACTTC
-,-,TRBJ1-4,TRBV28,CASSLEGVVNEKLFF,TGTGCCAGCAGTTTAGAGGGGGTGGTTAATGAAAAACTGTTTTTT
-,-,TRBJ2-1,TRBV10-1,CASSPKGSGYYNEQFF,TGCGCCAGCAGTCCTAAGGGTAGCGGATATTACAATGAGCAGTTCTTC
TRBD2,-,TRBJ2-7,TRBV2,CASHAWGLAFPEQYF,TGTGCCAGCCACGCATGGGGACTAGCGTTCCCCGAGCAGTACTTC
-,-,TRBJ2-7,TRBV10-2,CASTRDEAYEQYF,TGCGCCAGCACCCGGGACGAAGCCTACGAGCAGTACTTC
-,-,TRBJ2-1,TRBV6-5,CASTRGDEQFF,TGTGCCAGCACCAGGGGGGATGAGCAGTTCTTC
-,-,TRBJ2-7,TRBV28,CAIEGRTYEQYF,TGTGCCATCGAGGGGCGTACCTACGAGCAGTACTTC
-,few,TRBJ1-1,TRBV2,CASSETRGGGVTEAFF,TGTGCCAGCAGTGAAACGCGTGGGGGAGGTGTCACTGAAGCTTTCTTT
-,once,TRBJ2-3,TRBV9,CASSTRPTDTQYF,TGTGCCAGCAGTACCCGGCCAACAGATACGCAGTATTTT
TRBD2,-,TRBJ2-3,TRBV6-5,CASSYGTAGGTQYF,TGTGCCAGCAGTTACGGGACAGCGGGAGGCACGCAGTATTTT
TRBD2,-,TRBJ2-1,TRBV27,CASSRTSGRGNEQFF,TGTGCCAGCAGTCGTACTAGCGGGAGGGGCAATGAGCAGTTCTTC
-,-,TRBJ2-1,TRBV5-1,CASSLGKGPDNEQFF,TGCGCCAGCAGCTTGGGGAAGGGGCCAGACAATGAGCAGTTCTTC
-,-,TRBJ2-3,TRBV5-4,CASSGTGTDTQYF,TGTGCCAGCAGCGGGACCGGCACAGATACGCAGTATTTT
-,-,TRBJ2-5,TRBV27,CASSLKTAQETQYF,TGTGCCAGCAGTTTAAAGACAGCCCAAGAGACCCAGTACTTC
TRBD1,-,TRBJ1-1,TRBV5-1,CASSLGGTDTEAFF,TGCGCCAGCAGCTTGGGAGGGACAGACACTGAAGCTTTCTTT
TRBD2,-,TRBJ2-2,TRBV30,CAWRGLAGDGGELFF,TGTGCCTGGAGGGGACTAGCGGGAGATGGCGGGGAGCTGTTTTTT
-,-,TRBJ2-2,TRBV5-6,CASSLGRETGELFF,TGTGCCAGCAGCTTGGGGCGAGAAACCGGGGAGCTGTTTTTT